This entry lists 4 T cell receptor beta chains sequenced from one sample in a study of OX40 agonist ivuxolimab in advanced cancers. The library relied on the immunoSEQ multiplex PCR assay. The source is immuneACCESS, and TCRdb retained only in-frame sequences with V and J called. Part of the clones is not carried over; for the studies checked, unresolved V genes explain less than half of this, and the remainder is unexplained. The sample table contains roughly 56,000 clones; only one count was recorded for around 88% of them. Jointly, the top ten make up 2.6% of the sample. Material: CD4+ or CD8+ T cells sorted from blood, obtained in a trial of the OX40 agonist ivuxolimab. These receptors were obtained from an adult with an advanced solid tumor such as melanoma, head and neck, liver or kidney cancer.

This clone was seen a single time. The chain carries TRBV9 and TRBJ2-1, with TRBD2 matching over 9 bases. V shed 0 bases, J shed 4 bases, and the junction held 8 bases outside the gene matches. The CDR3 covers 17 residues. Germline CDR1 and CDR2: SGDLS and YYNGEE. CDR3 DNA: TGTGCCAGCAGCGTAGGTCATGGCGGGGGGGAGTACAATGAGCAGTTCTTC. Amino acid sequence: CASSVGHGGGEYNEQFF.

This clone was found once. The chain couples TRBV5-1 to TRBJ1-2; possible D gene TRBD1, 6 bases. There are 15 residues in the CDR3. Trimming removed 0 bases at V and 7 bases at J, with 16 bases between. Germline V CDR1 and CDR2: SGHRS, YFSETQ. CDR3 region: CASSLEAAGAGGYTF. DNA for the CDR3: TGCGCCAGCAGCTTGGAGGCGGCAGGGGCTGGTGGCTACACCTTC. Variable domain in full (rest from reference TRBV5-1 and TRBJ1-2): KAGVTQTPRYLIKTRGQQVTLSCSPISGHRSVSWYQQTPGQGLQFLFEYFSETQRNKGNFPGRFSGRQFSNSRSEMNVSTLELGDSALYLCASSLEAAGAGGYTFGSGTRLTVV.

This clone was seen only a few times. V usage is TRBV11-2 and J usage is TRBJ2-2, with 9 bases that match TRBD2. The CDR3 is made up of 18 amino acids. V trimming: 5 bases; J trimming: 0 bases; junction bases outside the gene matches: 10. The germline V gene encodes CDR1 SGHAT and CDR2 FQNNGV. The DNA of the CDR3 is TGTGCCAGCAGCCGCGGACCTAGCGGGGACCCGAACACCGGGGAGCTGTTTTTT. The encoded protein is CASSRGPSGDPNTGELFF.

This chain uses TRBV11-3 with TRBJ2-5, with TRBD1 matching 9 bases. The CDR3 runs to 15 residues. CDR1 and CDR2 from the germline V gene are SGHNT and YENEEA. The ends lost 5 bases at V and 2 bases at J; junction bases unmatched: 6. The CDR3: CASSEPGQGQETQYF. The CDR3 DNA reads as TGTGCCAGCAGCGAGCCGGGACAGGGTCAAGAGACCCAGTACTTC.